The 18 T cell receptor beta chains presented below share a single source sample, sequenced in a study of blood T cell repertoires in COVID-19. The method was immunoSEQ multiplex PCR; TCRdb's version includes in-frame clones alone and lacks a portion of them. The sample includes 100,000 to 150,000 clones, 75% to 85% of them seen just once. Sequenced sample: peripheral blood. The receptors derive from a man aged 40-50 years with active or convalescent COVID-19.

This chain joins TRBV11-2 and TRBJ2-5; D remains ambiguous. The length of the CDR3 is 14 residues. Deletions cut 3 bases from V and 1 base from J, with 9 bases between. Germline V gives CDR1 SGHAT, CDR2 FQNNGV. In nucleotides, the CDR3 is TGTGCCAGCAGCTTGACGGGTACCCAAGAGACCCAGTACTTC. Its translation is CASSLTGTQETQYF.

The chain links TRBV5-1 to TRBJ2-2; D possibly corresponds to TRBD2 (6 bases). Germline V gives CDR1 SGHRS, CDR2 YFSETQ. V shed 3 bases and J shed 7 bases, with 16 bases lying between them. The CDR3 spans 15 residues. In DNA, the CDR3 is TGCGCCAGCAGCTCCGCGGCTGCGGGGAACGGGGAGCTGTTTTTT. It yields the protein CASSSAAAGNGELFF.

V is TRBV7-2 and J is TRBJ1-6; weak D call: TRBD1 (6 bases). The CDR3 has 15 amino acids. Germline V gene data show CDR1 as SGHTA and CDR2 as FQGNSA. The V end lost 5 bases, the J end lost 8 bases, and 16 bases lay between the germline ends. CDR3 sequence: CASSLLRGGDSPLHF. CDR3 coding DNA: TGTGCCAGCAGCCTCCTCCGAGGGGGGGATTCACCCCTCCACTTT.

This chain joins TRBV3-1 (or the pseudogene TRBV3-2) and TRBJ2-2, with D maybe TRBD1 (6 bases). Germline V CDR1 and CDR2: LGHDT, YNNKEL (reference sequence). The CDR3 length is 13 residues. Trimming removed 3 bases at V and 6 bases at J, with 8 bases between. The CDR3 region is CASSHWGPGELFF. Here the CDR3 DNA reads TGTGCCAGCAGCCATTGGGGGCCCGGGGAGCTGTTTTTT.

This clone has just one count. V is TRBV7-9 and J is TRBJ2-5; D ambiguous. The CDR3 contains 13 residues. V lost 3 bases and J lost 5, with 10 bases in between. Germline loops: CDR1 SEHNR, CDR2 FQNEAQ (reference sequence). The CDR3 loop reads CASSLNSMETQYF. The CDR3, as DNA: TGTGCCAGCAGCTTGAATAGCATGGAGACCCAGTACTTC. Full variable domain (remainder filled in from reference TRBV7-9 and TRBJ2-5): DTGVSQNPRHKITKRGQNVTFRCDPISEHNRLYWYRQTLGQGPEFLTYFQNEAQLEKSRLLSDRFSAERPKGSFSTLEIQRTEQGDSAMYLCASSLNSMETQYFGPGTRLLVL.

The chain employs TRBV9 and TRBJ2-1, with TRBD2 identical over 10 bases. The V gene's germline CDR1 is SGDLS and CDR2 YYNGEE. The CDR3 has 15 amino acids. Unmatched junction bases numbered 6, after V lost 2 bases and J lost 7 bases. CDR3 in DNA: TGTGCCAGCAGCGTCCTAGCGGGAGTAGGGAATGAGCAGTTCTTC. Protein sequence: CASSVLAGVGNEQFF.

The chain recombines TRBV27 with TRBJ1-1; D unclear. Germline-derived CDR1 and CDR2 are MNHEY and SMNVEV (reference sequence). Trimming removed 0 bases from V and 11 bases from J, with 19 bases in between. The CDR3 runs 15 residues. CDR3 nucleotides: TGTGCCAGCAGTTTATCAGGGTTTCTCCTACCGGGGGCTTTCTTT. Translating gives CASSLSGFLLPGAFF.

V gene TRBV19 combines with J gene TRBJ2-2; perhaps TRBD1 as D (6 bases). The CDR3 sequence is 15 residues long. Trimming left V 5 bases short and J 2 bases short, with 12 bases between. The germline V gene has CDR1 LNHDA and CDR2 SQIVND (reference sequence). The CDR3 here is CASSSGTPNTGELFF. Written as DNA, the CDR3 is TGTGCCAGTAGTTCCGGGACACCCAACACCGGGGAGCTGTTTTTT. The whole variable domain, filled in from reference TRBV19 and TRBJ2-2, reads DGGITQSPKYLFRKEGQNVTLSCEQNLNHDAMYWYRQDPGQGLRLIYYSQIVNDFQKGDIAEGYSVSREKKESFPLTVTSAQKNPTAFYLCASSSGTPNTGELFFGEGSRLTVL.

This chain connects TRBV18 to TRBJ1-2; D call uncertain. Germline CDR1 is KGHSH and CDR2 is LQKENI. The CDR3 is made up of 16 amino acids. V lost 2 bases to trimming and J lost 8 bases, with 21 bases between them. CDR3 DNA sequence: TGTGCCAGCTCACCATCGAACACGGGGATTGGACTCGGCTACACCTTC. Its translation is CASSPSNTGIGLGYTF.

V gene TRBV19 combines with J gene TRBJ2-2, with 8 positions matching TRBD1. After removal of 5 bases from V and 5 bases from J, the junction contained 7 bases not matched to a gene. The CDR3 totals 15 residues. The germline gives CDR1 LNHDA, CDR2 SQIVND (reference sequence). DNA for the CDR3: TGTGCCAGTAGTTTTCAGGGGGCTTATACCGGGGAGCTGTTTTTT. As protein: CASSFQGAYTGELFF. The full variable domain, completed using reference TRBV19 and TRBJ2-2, is DGGITQSPKYLFRKEGQNVTLSCEQNLNHDAMYWYRQDPGQGLRLIYYSQIVNDFQKGDIAEGYSVSREKKESFPLTVTSAQKNPTAFYLCASSFQGAYTGELFFGEGSRLTVL.

The table lists this clone with a few counts. The V and J genes are TRBV12-3 or TRBV12-4 and TRBJ1-2; D is unresolved. V gave up 1 base and J gave up 9 bases, with 6 bases separating them. The CDR3 totals 11 residues. The CDR3, as DNA: TGTGCCAGCAGTTTAGGGCTGCGCTACACCTTC. This codes for CASSLGLRYTF.

The V gene is TRBV3-1 (or the pseudogene TRBV3-2), the J gene TRBJ2-2; 7 bases map to TRBD1. The CDR3 is 16 residues long. Germline loops: CDR1 LGHDT, CDR2 YNNKEL (reference sequence). With 6 bases clipped from V and 1 base from J, the junction kept 8 bases outside the gene matches. The CDR3 sequence is CASRPTGTLNTGELFF. CDR3 sequence (DNA): TGTGCCAGCAGGCCGACAGGGACCCTGAACACCGGGGAGCTGTTTTTT.

Here the CDR3 DNA reads TGTGCCAGTAGTATCCTCGGGCTCGCGGGGGGATCCTACGAGCAGTACTTC. Translated, it gives CASSILGLAGGSYEQYF. The chain employs TRBV19 and TRBJ2-7; 8 bases map to TRBD2. V dropped 3 bases and J dropped 1; count of bases not matched to a gene: 11. There are 17 residues in the CDR3. The germline V gene has CDR1 LNHDA and CDR2 SQIVND (reference sequence). The full variable domain, with the rest looked up from reference TRBV19 and TRBJ2-7, is DGGITQSPKYLFRKEGQNVTLSCEQNLNHDAMYWYRQDPGQGLRLIYYSQIVNDFQKGDIAEGYSVSREKKESFPLTVTSAQKNPTAFYLCASSILGLAGGSYEQYFGPGTRLTVT.

The rearrangement links TRBV5-4 to TRBJ2-4; possible D gene TRBD1, 6 bases. Trimming removed 4 bases at V and 0 bases at J, with 17 bases between. CDR3 size: 17 residues. Germline assignment: CDR1 SGHNT and CDR2 YYREEE (reference sequence). CDR3 bases: TGTGCCAGCAGCCCGGACAGCCAGTTACTAGCCAAAAACATTCAGTACTTC. This sequence encodes CASSPDSQLLAKNIQYF.

The rearrangement uses TRBV9 and TRBJ1-3, with TRBD1 matching over 7 bases. Germline V lookup: CDR1 SGDLS, CDR2 YYNGEE. The V gene end was trimmed by 0 bases and the J gene end by 0 bases; junction bases not matched to a gene: 3. There are 16 residues in the CDR3. CDR3 residues: CASSVATGNSGNTIYF. For the CDR3, the DNA is TGTGCCAGCAGCGTAGCGACAGGGAACTCTGGAAACACCATATATTTT.

V and J are TRBV24-1 and TRBJ1-2; 8 nucleotides match TRBD1. This CDR3 has 15 amino acids. The ends lost 4 bases at V and 3 bases at J; junction bases unmatched: 6. Per the germline V gene, CDR1 is KGHDR and CDR2 is SFDVKD. The CDR3 region is CATSEEGQGDYGYTF. The CDR3 DNA sequence: TGTGCCACCAGTGAGGAAGGACAGGGTGACTATGGCTACACCTTC.

The chain carries TRBV12-3 or TRBV12-4 and TRBJ1-1, with D possibly being TRBD1 (5 bases). V was trimmed by 0 bases and J by 5 bases, leaving 7 bases between them. The CDR3 runs to 13 residues. CDR3 nucleotide sequence: TGTGCCAGCAGTTTAGCGCGGGGGACTGAAGCTTTCTTT. Its translation: CASSLARGTEAFF.

The CDR3 protein is CACGHRGGTEAFF. Here the CDR3 DNA reads TGTGCCTGCGGCCACCGAGGGGGCACTGAAGCTTTCTTT. The chain carries TRBV30 and TRBJ1-1; tentative D call: TRBD1 (6 bases). Germline CDR1 reads GTSNPN; CDR2 reads SVGIG (reference sequence). This CDR3 is built from 13 residues. V was pared by 6 bases and J by 4 bases, with 15 bases between.